The entry below gives a single TCR beta chain sequence along with its context. The antigen is unknown. Cells sorted by CD45RO/CCR7/CD25/CD127/CD95/CD27 comprised CD4+ naive, central memory, regulatory and stem cell-like memory cells. The sample is drawn from a study of beta chain features in type 1 diabetes. Expressed TCRB transcripts were sequenced because the entire RNA isolate underwent reverse transcription. Assay: immunoSEQ multiplex PCR; the TCRdb copy retains only in-frame clones and omits some. The data show a few hundred thousand clones, with about 15% seen just once and approximately 0.018% held by the top ten. Study conclusions and caveats: It was possible that PCR favored shorter templates, equally so in patients and controls. People with Type 1 diabetes carried modestly yet significantly shorter TCRB CDR3s in all four CD4+ subsets.

The CDR3 extends over 14 amino acids. The germline V and J ends were trimmed by 4 bases and 5 bases, with 15 bases remaining between them. Germline V gives CDR1 SGDLS, CDR2 YYNGEE. The chain carries TRBV9 and TRBJ1-1, with D perhaps TRBD1 (6 bases). This TCR derives from a man aged 25-45 years with type 1 diabetes. The sequenced sample consisted of naive CD4+ T cells from blood. CDR3 coding DNA: TGTGCCAGCAGCCCAACAGGGAAGTGGACTGAAGCTTTCTTT. Its translation is CASSPTGKWTEAFF.